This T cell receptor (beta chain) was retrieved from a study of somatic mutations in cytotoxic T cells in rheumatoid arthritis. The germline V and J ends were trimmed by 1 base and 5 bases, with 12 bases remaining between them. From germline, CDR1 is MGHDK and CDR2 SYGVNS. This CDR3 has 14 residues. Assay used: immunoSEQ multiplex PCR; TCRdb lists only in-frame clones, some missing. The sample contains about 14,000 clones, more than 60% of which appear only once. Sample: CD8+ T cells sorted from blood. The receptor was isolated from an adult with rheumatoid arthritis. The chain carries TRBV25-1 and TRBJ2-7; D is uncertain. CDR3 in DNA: TGTGCCAGCAGTGAATTCCAAGAACCGGACGAGCAGTACTTC. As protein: CASSEFQEPDEQYF.